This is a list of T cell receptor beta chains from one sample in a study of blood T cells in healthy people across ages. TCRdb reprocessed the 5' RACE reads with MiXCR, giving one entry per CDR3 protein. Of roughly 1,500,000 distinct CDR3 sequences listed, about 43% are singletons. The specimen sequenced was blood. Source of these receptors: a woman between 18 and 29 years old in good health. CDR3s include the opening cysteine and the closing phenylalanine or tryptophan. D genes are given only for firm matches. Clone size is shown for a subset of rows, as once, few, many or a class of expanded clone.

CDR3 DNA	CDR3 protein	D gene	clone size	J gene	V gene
TGTGCCAGCAGCCAAGAACTAGCGGTCCAAGAGACCCAGTACTTC	CASSQELAVQETQYF	TRBD2	.	TRBJ2-5	TRBV7-9
TGTGCCCGCAGTTTTGAGGGGACAGGGCATGAGCAGTTCTTC	CARSFEGTGHEQFF	TRBD1	.	TRBJ2-1	TRBV28
TGTGCCAGCAGTTTATCCGGGACCACAGATACGCAGTATTTT	CASSLSGTTDTQYF	.	many	TRBJ2-3	TRBV6-5
TGTGCCATCAGTCAGACAGGGAATGAAGGAGAGACCCAGTACTTC	CAISQTGNEGETQYF	TRBD1	many	TRBJ2-5	TRBV10-3
TGTGCCAGCAGCCCCGGGACAGGCAATTATCAGCCCCAGCATTTT	CASSPGTGNYQPQHF	TRBD1	few	TRBJ1-5	TRBV7-6
TGCGCCAGGGCAGACTACGAGCAGTACTTC	CARADYEQYF	.	few	TRBJ2-7	TRBV10-1
TGTGCCAGCCGTCGAGGGGTCTCCCTCTACAATGAGCAGTACTTC	CASRRGVSLYNEQYF	.	few	TRBJ2-7	TRBV27
TGCAGTGCCCCATTTATTGAGTCCCCGTGGGACGAGCAGTACTTC	CSAPFIESPWDEQYF	.	few	TRBJ2-7	TRBV20-1
TGCAGCGGTGCTAGGTCCCGACTACGAGAGCAGTACTTC	CSGARSRLREQYF	.	.	TRBJ2-7	TRBV29-1
TGCAGTGCGACCACCGGGACAGGGGCCTCCTACGAGCAGTACTTC	CSATTGTGASYEQYF	TRBD1	.	TRBJ2-7	TRBV20-1
TGTGCCAGCAGTTTACTGGCCTTAGGGGAGCAGTTCTTC	CASSLLALGEQFF	.	.	TRBJ2-1	TRBV12-3/TRBV12-4
TGCGCCAGCAGCGCAGAAAAATCTTACAATGTGCAGTTCTTC	CASSAEKSYNVQFF	.	.	TRBJ2-1	TRBV5-1
TGTGCCAGCAGATCCGACTACAACACCGGGGAGCTGTTTTTT	CASRSDYNTGELFF	.	.	TRBJ2-2	TRBV5-6
TGTGCCAGCAGCTTTGTGACCGGGACAGTCTACGAGCAGTACTTC	CASSFVTGTVYEQYF	TRBD1	.	TRBJ2-7	TRBV7-9
TGTGCCAGCAGTCTAGCGGGAGGGTCCGGGGTCTACGAGCAGTACTTC	CASSLAGGSGVYEQYF	TRBD2	once	TRBJ2-7	TRBV5-5
TGTGCCAGCAGTATGGGCAGCACAGATACGCAGTATTTT	CASSMGSTDTQYF	.	few	TRBJ2-3	TRBV12-3/TRBV12-4